This passage covers 18 T cell receptor beta chains from one sample sequenced in a study of blood T cell repertoires in COVID-19. Clones were read by immunoSEQ multiplex PCR, and TCRdb kept only the in-frame ones, dropping some. The data show 150,000 or so clones, roughly three quarters seen once. The sample taken for sequencing was peripheral blood. The origin of the receptors is a woman aged 70 to 79 with acute or convalescent COVID-19.

This clone was counted many times. This chain joins TRBV4-1 and TRBJ1-4; D is unclear. V was trimmed by 2 bases and J by 7 bases, leaving 14 bases between them. Per the germline V gene, CDR1 is MGHRA and CDR2 is YSYEKL. CDR3 length: 15 amino acids. As DNA, the CDR3 is TGCGCCAGCAGCCAACGCAGTCCAAGGAGTGAAAAACTGTTTTTT. Its protein product is CASSQRSPRSEKLFF.

This sequence joins TRBV19 and TRBJ2-4, with TRBD1 matching over 11 bases. The V and J ends lost 9 bases and 6 bases, in that order; junction bases with no gene match: 10. The V gene's germline CDR1 is LNHDA and CDR2 SQIVND (reference sequence). The CDR3 consists of 15 residues. The CDR3 protein is CASTPGQGVRNIQYF. The CDR3 DNA reads TGTGCCAGCACCCCGGGACAGGGGGTTAGAAACATTCAGTACTTC.

V usage is TRBV5-1 and J usage is TRBJ1-1, with 9 bases aligning to TRBD1. CDR1 is SGHRS, CDR2 YFSETQ, per germline. This CDR3 region has 15 residues. With 0 bases clipped from V and 4 bases from J, the junction kept 4 bases outside the gene matches. DNA of the CDR3: TGCGCCAGCAGCTTGGCCGAGACAGGGGGCACTGAAGCTTTCTTT. It codes for CASSLAETGGTEAFF.

J is TRBJ1-2 and V is TRBV6-5; 8 bases map to TRBD1. CDR3 length equals 12 residues. V shed 6 bases and J 4 bases; nucleotides not matched to a gene: 1. The V gene's germline CDR1 is MNHEY and CDR2 SVGAGI. CDR3 in amino acids: CASRQGVYGYTF. The DNA for the CDR3 is TGTGCCAGCAGACAGGGGGTCTATGGCTACACCTTC.

The chain uses TRBV27 and TRBJ2-4, with 8 bases aligning to TRBD1. Germline CDR1 and CDR2: MNHEY and SMNVEV (reference sequence). The CDR3 spans 15 residues. Germline trimming cut 6 bases from V and 4 bases from J; bases unmatched to any gene: 8. CDR3 sequence (DNA): TGTGCCAGCAGGGCCGGGACAGGTTTTAAAAACATTCAGTACTTC. Its translation is CASRAGTGFKNIQYF.

The chain couples TRBV14 to TRBJ1-6; 7 nucleotides agree with TRBD1. V lost 4 bases, J lost 6 bases, and 3 bases stayed unmatched. CDR1 SGHDN and CDR2 FVKESK come from the germline V gene. The CDR3 is 14 amino acids. DNA of the CDR3: TGTGCCAGCAGCCGAAACAGGGGTAATTCACCCCTCCACTTT. Its translation is CASSRNRGNSPLHF.

This clone was detected only a few times. V usage is TRBV2 and J usage is TRBJ2-7; perhaps TRBD1 as D (6 bases). V was shortened by 6 bases and J by 0 bases, with 12 bases between the two germline ends. Germline loops: CDR1 SNHLY, CDR2 FYNNEI. This CDR3 has 14 residues. CDR3 in amino acids: CASRRQDSSYEQYF. The CDR3 DNA follows: TGTGCCAGCAGAAGACAGGATAGCTCCTACGAGCAGTACTTC.

There are many counts of this clone. The V and J genes are TRBV6-5 and TRBJ2-7, with TRBD1 matching 9 bases. The CDR3 length is 14 residues. The germline V gene encodes CDR1 MNHEY and CDR2 SVGAGI. V lost 6 bases to trimming and J lost 4 bases; unmatched junction nucleotides: 7. The chain's CDR3 is CASSSDRGVYEQYF. The CDR3 DNA reads as TGTGCCAGCAGCTCCGACAGGGGGGTGTACGAGCAGTACTTC.

The chain recombines TRBV19 with TRBJ1-1; D remains unclear. V lost 4 bases and J 2 bases, leaving 14 bases between the germline ends. The CDR3 covers 15 residues. CDR1 is LNHDA and CDR2 is SQIVND in the germline V gene (reference sequence). The CDR3: CASSTVNRDNTEAFF. In nucleotides, the CDR3 is TGTGCCAGTAGTACGGTTAACAGAGATAACACTGAAGCTTTCTTT.

This clone was picked up a small number of times. V gene TRBV12-3 or TRBV12-4 combines with J gene TRBJ1-1; unclear D gene. CDR3 size: 12 residues. V lost 4 bases and J 1 base, leaving 4 bases between the germline ends. In nucleotides, the CDR3 is TGTGCCAGCAGTTCACAGAACACTGAAGCTTTCTTT. It codes for CASSSQNTEAFF.

This rearrangement joins TRBV28 to TRBJ2-7; 9 bases fit TRBD1. Germline V gives CDR1 MDHEN, CDR2 SYDVKM. The CDR3 spans 15 residues. The J segment lost 3 bases and the V segment lost 5 bases, leaving 8 bases of the junction unmatched. CDR3 amino acids: CASSPGTGRNYEQYF. The DNA of the CDR3 is TGTGCCAGCAGTCCCGGGACAGGGCGTAACTACGAGCAGTACTTC.

J is TRBJ2-5 and V is TRBV6-5, with 7 bases that match TRBD1. The junction had 15 bases not matched to a gene; V was cut back by 6 bases and J by 11 bases. The CDR3 extends over 14 amino acids. Germline V gene lookup returns CDR1 MNHEY and CDR2 SVGAGI. CDR3 in DNA: TGTGCCAGCAGCAACGATGGGACAGCCGGCAGGCAGTACTTC. Amino acids: CASSNDGTAGRQYF.

CDR3 DNA sequence: TGTGCCAGCAGTTCGGGACAGTTAAATGAAAAACTGTTTTTT. Protein sequence: CASSSGQLNEKLFF. The genes are TRBV28 and TRBJ1-4; 7 nucleotides align to TRBD1. This CDR3 contains 14 residues. V was clipped by 4 bases and J by 5 bases; unmatched bases: 4. Germline V lookup: CDR1 MDHEN, CDR2 SYDVKM.

The chain couples TRBV5-1 to TRBJ2-3, with 10 bases identical to TRBD2. The CDR3 has 14 amino acids. Germline loops: CDR1 SGHRS, CDR2 YFSETQ. J gave up 4 bases and V 3 bases, and 2 bases lay outside the gene matches. The CDR3 DNA reads TGCGCCAGCAGCTCACTAGCGGGATCAGATACGCAGTATTTT. Its translation: CASSSLAGSDTQYF.

The chain couples TRBV5-3 to TRBJ2-5, with TRBD2 matching 10 bases. TRBV5-3 is classed as an ORF, of uncertain function. CDR3 length: 15 amino acids. Germline trimming cut 0 bases from V and 5 bases from J; bases unmatched to any gene: 4. The CDR3 region has the DNA TGTGCCAGAAGCTTGGCTAGCGGGGGAGCGGAGACCCAGTACTTC. Translation: CARSLASGGAETQYF.

This clone was seen just once. The gene calls are TRBV5-6 and TRBJ2-7, with D perhaps matching TRBD1 (5 bases). The CDR3 covers 15 residues. Germline V gene lookup returns CDR1 SGHDT and CDR2 YYEEEE. With 3 bases removed from V and 4 bases from J, the gap between germline ends came to 17 bases. CDR3 DNA sequence: TGTGCCAGCAGCTCCCAAACAGCACAGGCGTACGAGCAGTACTTC. Its translation is CASSSQTAQAYEQYF.

This clone was observed a few times. The V call is TRBV6-5, the J call TRBJ2-1, with TRBD1 matching over 7 bases. The CDR3 is 13 residues long. V lost 5 bases and J lost 12; bases outside the gene matches: 10. Germline-derived CDR1 and CDR2 are MNHEY and SVGAGI. CDR3 residues: CASSLGTVEWQFF. The DNA of the CDR3 is TGTGCCAGCAGTCTGGGGACAGTGGAATGGCAGTTCTTC.

The count of this clone is one. The chain employs TRBV21-1 and TRBJ2-7; TRBD1, the D gene given by the table, was not confirmed from the DNA. TRBV21-1 is given as a pseudogene. This CDR3 is built from 16 residues. CDR3 sequence reads: CASSKRDRGLGDEQYF. DNA for the CDR3: TGTGCCAGCAGCAAACGAGACAGGGGGCTGGGTGACGAGCAGTACTTC.